The subject of this entry is one T cell receptor beta chain. This clone was observed a handful of times. Its recognized antigen is unknown. Base-call qualities are not available, and no considerably larger clone is one nucleotide away. CDR3 length: 14 amino acids, cysteine to phenylalanine. The DNA shown is the 42-base CDR3, in frame from base 1. In the germline V gene, CDR1 corresponds to SGHDN and CDR2 to FVKESK. V and J lose 1 base and 5 bases, and a span of 12 bases separates them. The sample is drawn from a study of cytomegalovirus exposure and HLA in healthy donors (TCRdb year 2017). Describing the broader study: In an earlier analysis of 587 of the donors, 250 to 300 Gb of sequence data and 120 million or so unique TCR beta sequences from about 190 million T cells were reported. HLA typing covered class I and class II loci at four-digit resolution. The study used immunosequencing to profile the T cell repertoires of around 600 subjects and linked those repertoires to cytomegalovirus serostatus. Donor age, sex, ethnicity and CMV serostatus were compiled together with the repertoire data. Rather than drawing on any new phenotypic data, the later analysis identified candidate immune exposures from TCR beta sequences and the way those sequences occurred across donors. Typing coverage varied by locus: 629-630 donors for A, B, C, DRB1 and DQB1; roughly 520 for DQA1; more than 600 for DPA1; 450 to 480 for DPB1. A separate validation cohort of roughly 120 different subjects was used in addition to the approximately 700-subject first cohort. The aim of the study was to test whether cataloging public T cell receptors could identify signatures of past pathogen exposure. Of the 300 to 450 genotyped donors, roughly 76% were placed in the genetic ancestry cluster associated with self-reported Caucasian donors. Among around 400 genotyped donors of the cohort, an average of about 240,000 unique TCR beta nucleotide sequences were sequenced per donor, around 18% of them non-productive. Roughly 300 gigabases of sequencing data and 70 million to 95 million unique TCR sequences made up an early release that covered several hundred HLA-typed donors. All discovery cohort repertoires had been generated using a single sequencing platform. To decide whether each TCR beta V gene segment behaved as functional or pseudogenic, an earlier analysis of some 540 of the donors relied on high-throughput TCR beta sequencing. Roughly 5 DR-DQ haplotypes were handled as single units for association and clustering, since linkage in the cohort was strong. To study patterns of TCR occurrence, a later analysis re-analyzed previously published TCR beta repertoires from hundreds of donors and added high-resolution HLA genotyping. A later genetic analysis took genome-wide SNP genotypes for about three fifths of the 666 donors and used that subset as a discovery cohort. High-throughput TCR immunosequencing, statistical association of individual TCRs with disease status, and machine learning were combined to predict cytomegalovirus infection status.

Results the study describes overall, beyond this receptor: A cluster of highly shared sequence variants was judged likely to represent a technical artifact of the sequencing pipeline. The authors suggested that the approach could potentially be generalized to other disease states and immunological phenotypes. The study listed 164 TCR beta chains as associated with cytomegalovirus. Sequencing depth was assumed to be roughly uniform across donors in the presence/absence analyses, though that assumption may not hold. When HLA alleles, especially DR and DQ, strongly co-occurred, TCR associations were difficult to assign to individual alleles. In a later analysis, TCR association rates were found to vary across HLA loci, with the most associated TCRs seen for DRB1 alleles and the fewest for HLA-C alleles. Because some donors lacked HLA typing at each locus, the association tests relied only on the typed subset. The only immune exposure information available for the cohort was CMV serostatus. Most TCR sequences were observed very rarely across donors, whereas some public TCRs were present in many individuals. An earlier analysis of roughly 570 of the donors showed that most TCR beta V segments appeared in productive rearrangements either about 90% or about 30% of the time, which broadly matched IMGT annotations. Over 15 rarely observed V segments, including chromosome 9 orphons, were excluded from the earlier analysis of some 590 of the donors because counts were too low. Several of the top co-occurrence clusters appeared to be linked to parvovirus B19, influenza, CMV and Epstein-Barr virus, according to a later analysis. Some IMGT-functional V segments, including TRBV6-2 and TRBV6-3, could not be distinguished by the 87-base-pair reads and were therefore excluded. A further reported finding was that TCR beta sequences accurately predicted the HLA-A and HLA-B alleles for most subjects in the first cohort. Compared with equally common non-associated chains, HLA-associated TCR beta chains in a later analysis were more clonally expanded and had lower generation probabilities. A later genetic analysis reported fewer N-insertions in productive TCRs among donors in an Asian-associated ancestry cluster than the 666-donor mean. Linkage disequilibrium might explain the correlated functional status among segregating V segments, but an unknown experimental factor could not be ruled out. A few of the identified cytomegalovirus-associated TCR beta chains were confirmed in vitro to be specific for cytomegalovirus antigens. The cohort was sequenced for TCR beta chains only, and without alpha or paired-chain data the features that could be detected were limited. In a later analysis, 16,951 TCR beta sequences were associated with specific HLA alleles at a false discovery rate of 0.05. A later analysis found that most CMV-associated TCR beta chains appeared HLA-restricted, with HLA associations seemingly driven largely by CMV exposure. An association between a missense DCLRE1C variant and V-gene and J-gene trimming of TCR beta chains was found in a later genetic analysis and replicated in an independent cohort. Cytomegalovirus status was reported to be diagnosed by the classifier with high specificity and sensitivity in both the original and validation cohorts.

The method was the immunoSEQ multiplex PCR assay. A mixture of 60 forward primers for TCR Vbeta segments and 13 reverse primers for TCR Jbeta segments was used in the multiplex PCR. The CDR3 region of rearranged TCR beta genes was amplified from genomic DNA by a multiplex PCR assay. The amplified TCR beta libraries were sequenced on the Illumina HiSeq System as 87-base-pair reads. For the original study's pipeline: A later analysis counted 65 million to 90 million unique TCR beta chains across the 600 to 850 repertoires, and around 12 million of these chains were shared by at least two donors. To remove PCR and sequencing errors, raw reads were error-corrected and collapsed into unique sequences using a nearest-neighbor algorithm that merged closely related sequences. Alignment of CDR3 sequences to IMGT reference sequences was used to assign V, D and J gene segments. For a sequence to be retained, a match of at least six nucleotides was required to both a V gene segment and a J gene segment. A rearrangement was called productive if the CDR3 had no stop codons and remained in frame with V and J, and every other rearrangement was called non-productive. CDR3 was defined according to IMGT convention as the region running from the second conserved V-encoded cysteine to the conserved J-encoded phenylalanine. In an earlier analysis of just under 600 of the donors, sequences lacking an unambiguous match to a single V gene segment were excluded. In an earlier analysis of about 590 of the donors, a V segment was called functional when productive rearrangements were above 56.7%, and segregating when the standard deviation between donors exceeded 5%. To diagnose cytomegalovirus status from the catalog of TCR beta chain sequences, a statistical classification framework was built. A later analysis assigned V and J genes by comparing TCR nucleotide sequences with IMGT/GENE-DB human TR gene sequences. In a later analysis, CDR3 sequences and most-parsimonious VDJ recombination scenarios were assigned using the TCRdist pipeline. A later analysis defined each TCR beta chain by its CDR3 amino acid sequence plus V-gene family, and excluded reads lacking a unique V-gene family. In a later analysis, approximately 590 highly shared, low-generation-probability nucleotide sequences were removed to address suspected cross-contamination and a sequencing artifact. A later analysis calculated a clonal expansion index for each public chain from normalized within-repertoire ranks of inferred template counts. Generation probabilities in a later analysis came from a VDJ recombination model fitted to out-of-frame rearrangements, and those results were checked against IGoR. Hypergeometric tests were used in a later analysis to score TCR-TCR, TCR-HLA and TCR-CMV co-occurrence, with a repertoire-size bias correction applied to the TCR pairs. False discovery rates were estimated in a later analysis by permuting HLA or CMV assignments 20 times. In a later analysis, co-occurring TCRs were grouped using DBSCAN, and TCRdist sequence similarity was added for clustering within HLA-allele-positive subsets. Repertoires with fewer than 30,000 or more than 120,000 public chains were left out of co-occurrence clustering, as were four to six repertoires with anomalous nucleotide sharing. TCRdb mirrors the immuneACCESS table, restricted to in-frame sequences. Some clones are absent from its copies; in checked studies, under half trace to an unresolved V gene, and the reason for the others is unknown. The V and J calls and clone size are taken from that table; D and trimming were inferred from the DNA. This sample holds a few hundred thousand clones; roughly four fifths were observed only once. The ten top clones hold 0.2% to 0.25% of the sample.

The cohort consisted of hundreds of healthy bone marrow donors. At the time of sampling, every cohort member was nominally healthy, though immune exposures that went unrecorded were likely present. The donor tested CMV seronegative and was one of the 352 seronegative cohort members. Each donor provided a peripheral blood sample, and peripheral blood mononuclear cells were used for TCR beta sequencing. The Qiagen DNeasy Blood Extraction Kit was used to extract genomic DNA from the blood cell samples. This TCR derives from a girl under 10 years old in good health and CMV-seronegative. The V and J genes are TRBV14 and TRBJ2-7; a tentative D match to TRBD2 spans 5 bases. Sample: PBMCs. The CDR3 reads CASSQVGGPDEQYF. The DNA sequence is given as TGTGCCAGCAGCCAAGTAGGCGGGCCCGACGAGCAGTACTTC.